The present TCR beta chain was sequenced within a study of cytomegalovirus exposure and HLA in healthy donors. The germline V gene has CDR1 SNHLY and CDR2 FYNNEI. The CDR3 has 14 amino acids. V was clipped by 3 bases and J by 4 bases, with 10 bases between them. The data were produced by immunoSEQ multiplex PCR, yet TCRdb's version contains in-frame clones alone and is incomplete. The sample gives 300,000 to 450,000 clones, roughly 85% of which show up once; roughly 0.82% is in the top ten. This clone was seen only a few times. Its antigen remains unidentified. Regarding the study as a whole: Three of the chains that were CMV-associated were confirmed in vitro to be specific for CMV antigens. It was found in a later analysis that first-cohort TCR clusters tended to co-occur in the approximately 130 validation repertoires.

Separate from the approximately 700-subject first cohort was the roughly 130-subject validation cohort, to which the donors belonged. The chain couples TRBV2 to TRBJ1-5; D uncertain. The sample consisted of PBMCs. The source of this sequence is a woman under 30 in good health and CMV-seronegative. CDR3 nucleotides: TGTGCCAGCAGTGATCTGCAGAATAATCAGCCCCAGCATTTT. Its protein product is CASSDLQNNQPQHF.